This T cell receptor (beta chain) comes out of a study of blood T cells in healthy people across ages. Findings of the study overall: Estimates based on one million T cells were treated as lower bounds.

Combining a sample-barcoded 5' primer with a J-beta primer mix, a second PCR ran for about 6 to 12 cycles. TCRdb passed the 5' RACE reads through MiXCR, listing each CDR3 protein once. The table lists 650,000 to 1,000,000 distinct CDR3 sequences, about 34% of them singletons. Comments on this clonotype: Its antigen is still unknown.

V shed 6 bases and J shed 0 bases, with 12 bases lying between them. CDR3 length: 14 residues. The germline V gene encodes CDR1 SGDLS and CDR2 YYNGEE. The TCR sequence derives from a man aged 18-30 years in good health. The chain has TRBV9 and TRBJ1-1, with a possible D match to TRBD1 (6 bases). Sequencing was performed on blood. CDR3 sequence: CASTGGQLNTEAFF. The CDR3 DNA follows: TGTGCCAGCACCGGAGGACAGCTGAACACTGAAGCTTTCTTT.